This T cell receptor (beta chain) came from a study of blood T cell repertoires in COVID-19. In the study overall: The United States, Italy and Spain provided the acute and convalescent COVID-19 samples. Nucleic acid was either cDNA or gDNA, and it came from T cells, B-cell-depleted T cells, or PBMCs.

In its sample, this clone was seen once. Per the original methods: Using reference gene primer amplification, nucleated cell counts were estimated. Sequencing used immunoSEQ multiplex PCR; TCRdb keeps in-frame clones, though not all of them. V, J and clone size are taken as reported in that table, and D and trimming were inferred from the DNA itself. The sample consists of 250,000 to 350,000 clones, 75% to 90% of them appearing once. The sample comprised peripheral blood. The origin of this receptor is a woman aged 25-40 years who had recovered from COVID-19.

The CDR3 sequence is CASSQEPTSGGLRYEQFF. The DNA for the CDR3 is TGTGCCAGCAGCCAAGAACCGACTAGCGGGGGCCTTAGGTATGAGCAGTTCTTC. The chain joins TRBV3-1 (or the pseudogene TRBV3-2) to TRBJ2-1; 12 nucleotides line up with TRBD2. CDR3 size: 18 residues. The V gene's germline CDR1 is LGHDT and CDR2 YNNKEL (reference sequence). J lost 8 bases, V lost 0 bases, and 11 bases had no gene match.